The present entry profiles one T cell receptor beta chain with its context. The clone's antigen remains unknown. The record has no base qualities; no much larger clone is one base away. Its CDR3 holds 15 amino acids, cysteine through phenylalanine. Only the CDR3 part of the read is kept: 45 bases, read in frame from the first base. Via the germline V gene, CDR1 is SGHRS and CDR2 YFSETQ. V and J are trimmed by 1 base and 9 bases, and the gene matches miss 7 bases of the junction. TCR CDR3 regions were amplified from genomic DNA by multiplex PCR using the deep immunoSEQ assay. For each cell subset, the extracted genomic DNA was distributed evenly across all wells of several immunoSEQ 96-well plates, and each plate served as one replicate. For sorted subsets, each replicate PCR was loaded with around 220 ng genomic DNA, equivalent to some 27,000 T cell genomes. Purified libraries were measured with a Qubit 3.0 fluorometer, size-checked on a Bioanalyzer 2100, and measured again with the KAPA Library Quantification kit. A separate single-read 150-cycle Illumina NextSeq 550 flow cell was used to sequence each immunoSEQ 96-well plate. In the source study's methods: Because the immunoSEQ output included only junctional sequences and no quality scores, the filtering could not be the same as the filtering used for full-length reads. To assign V/J genes and CDR3, sequences were annotated against IMGT germline references using PyIR, a Python wrapper for IgBLAST v1.9. Reads were removed for weak V/J assignments (E-value above 1e-6), missing CDR3, stop codons, out-of-frame junctions, or ambiguous translated residues. V3J clonotypes were defined as sequences sharing the same inferred V gene, J gene, and CDR3 amino acid sequence. The percentage overlap between two repertoires was calculated by dividing the number of shared unique clonotypes by the size of the smaller repertoire. RTK rarefaction, the Chao1 estimator, and Recon v2.1 estimates of unobserved clonotypes were used to assess repertoire richness. OLGA was used to compute generation probabilities for all TCRbeta clonotypes that the gDNA method yielded from four donors. TCRdb re-hosts the immuneACCESS table, in-frame sequences only. Its copies lack some clones; in the studies checked, an unresolved V gene accounts for under half of them, and the cause for the rest is not known. Clonal size and the V and J genes are those of that table, whereas D and trimming came from the DNA. The sample table shows more than 900,000 clones, and about 84% are seen once. The ten largest clones capture around 0.61% of the sample.

The donors were healthy, HIV-negative adults who had no recently reported acute infections or vaccinations. All donors were Caucasian adults living in Nashville, Tennessee, USA. CD4+ T cells were enriched by magnetic negative selection; naive cells were then positively selected on CD45RA, and the negative fraction formed the memory subset. Blood was obtained by leukapheresis, after which PBMCs were separated by Ficoll-Histopaque density gradient centrifugation and cryopreserved in liquid nitrogen vapor phase. Purity and quantity of every magnetically sorted T cell population were checked by analytical flow cytometry. Genomic DNA was isolated from each sorted fraction and quantified by UV absorbance on a Nanodrop 2000c. This specimen belongs to a study of shared clonotypes between healthy human individuals (dated by TCRdb to the early 2020s). Some background on the complete study: The cohort included three men and a couple of women between 18 and 49 years of age. Blood TCR repertoires of five healthy adults were deeply sequenced to estimate repertoire size and the extent of clonotype sharing between individuals. To increase sequencing depth and limit assay-specific biases, different laboratories used diverse techniques to prepare libraries and sequence TCR repertoires. Each donor's leukapheresis produced roughly between roughly 0.85 and 10 billion PBMCs. For each donor, CD4 naive and CD4 memory were each run on three plates, CD8 naive on two plates, and CD8 memory on one plate.

Broad study findings and their caveats: Sampling was limited to blood, and TCR repertoires in tissue likely differ from TCR repertoires in blood. Because the study included a small number of donors, the genetic and exposure-history diversity represented was limited. Pairwise subsampling indicated that sequencing depth was expected to affect the degree of clonotype sharing among donors. Compared with non-shared clonotypes, clonotypes shared by all four sorted-subset donors had higher generation probabilities. Across several donors, about 5% of naive CD4, approximately 4% of naive CD8, about 2% of memory CD4, and over 0.35% of memory CD8 clonotypes were shared. Incomplete sequencing was indicated by rarefaction of sorted-subset datasets, despite the large sequencing depth. Larger estimated clonotype richness was generally found for naive subsets than for memory subsets.

The origin of this receptor is a man aged 18 to 29 in good health. Some clones in this sample may be carry-over from other donors' samples. The chain employs TRBV5-1 and TRBJ2-3; TRBD2 fits 11 bases in the junction. Sequenced sample: memory CD4+ T cells from PBMCs. This sample's cell subset or site label indicates: CD45RA-negative fraction. The DNA sequence is given as TGCGCCAGCAGCTTGTTAGGGTGGACTAGCGGGACGCAGTATTTT. Its protein product is CASSLLGWTSGTQYF. The variable domain in full, with residues beyond the CDR3 obtained from the reference TRBV5-1 and TRBJ2-3 genes, is KAGVTQTPRYLIKTRGQQVTLSCSPISGHRSVSWYQQTPGQGLQFLFEYFSETQRNKGNFPGRFSGRQFSNSRSEMNVSTLELGDSALYLCASSLLGWTSGTQYFGPGTRLTVL.